The 4 T cell receptor beta chains below were found in one sample sequenced in a study of control samples from healthy donors and cancer patients (dated by TCRdb to 2020 to 2021). The library was built by means of the immunoSEQ multiplex PCR assay. The clones in this table, taken by TCRdb from immuneACCESS, are in-frame only. Not every clone is retained; where verified, under half of the shortfall comes from an unresolved V gene, and the cause of the rest is unknown. This sample is represented by 150,000 to 200,000 clones; more than 80% of them were singletons. The ten biggest clones cover about 1.4% of the sample. The sequenced material came from blood. These receptors were collected from a man aged 30 to 45 in good health.

This sequence joins TRBV6-5 and TRBJ2-7; 10 bases are a match to TRBD2. Germline V CDR1 and CDR2: MNHEY, SVGAGI. V was clipped by 7 bases and J by 6 bases; unmatched bases: 9. The CDR3 has 14 amino acids. In DNA form, the CDR3 reads TGTGCCAGCACGATGGGGACTAGCGTTAGCGAGCAGTACTTC. Translating it yields CASTMGTSVSEQYF.

The chain uses TRBV30 and TRBJ2-2; 9 bases match TRBD1. This CDR3 has 17 residues. V was pared by 2 bases and J by 7 bases, with 14 bases of the junction left unmatched. Per the germline V gene, CDR1 is GTSNPN and CDR2 is SVGIG (reference sequence). CDR3 in amino acids: CAWSFTPGQGGIGELFF. In nucleotides, the CDR3 is TGTGCCTGGAGTTTCACTCCGGGACAGGGAGGGATCGGGGAGCTGTTTTTT.

The chain combines TRBV7-2 with TRBJ2-1; unclear D gene. The CDR3 has 13 residues. Germline V CDR1 and CDR2: SGHTA, FQGNSA. V was cut by 3 bases and J by 8 bases, with 11 bases left in between. The CDR3 nucleotides are TGTGCCAGCAGCTTTGCCCCGGCGCATGAGCAGTTCTTC. This gives the protein CASSFAPAHEQFF. Combining the CDR3 with reference TRBV7-2 and TRBJ2-1 gives the whole variable domain GAGVSQSPSNKVTEKGKDVELRCDPISGHTALYWYRQSLGQGLEFLIYFQGNSAPDKSGLPSDRFSAERTGGSVSTLTIQRTQQEDSAVYLCASSFAPAHEQFFGPGTRLTVL.

The chain uses TRBV19 and TRBJ2-2; TRBD2 matches 9 bases. The V and J ends lost 7 bases and 0 bases, in that order; junction bases with no gene match: 3. Germline-derived CDR1 and CDR2 are LNHDA and SQIVND (reference sequence). CDR3 length: 15 amino acids. The chain's CDR3 is CASMRTSANTGELFF. The CDR3 nucleotides read TGTGCCAGTATGAGGACTAGCGCGAACACCGGGGAGCTGTTTTTT.